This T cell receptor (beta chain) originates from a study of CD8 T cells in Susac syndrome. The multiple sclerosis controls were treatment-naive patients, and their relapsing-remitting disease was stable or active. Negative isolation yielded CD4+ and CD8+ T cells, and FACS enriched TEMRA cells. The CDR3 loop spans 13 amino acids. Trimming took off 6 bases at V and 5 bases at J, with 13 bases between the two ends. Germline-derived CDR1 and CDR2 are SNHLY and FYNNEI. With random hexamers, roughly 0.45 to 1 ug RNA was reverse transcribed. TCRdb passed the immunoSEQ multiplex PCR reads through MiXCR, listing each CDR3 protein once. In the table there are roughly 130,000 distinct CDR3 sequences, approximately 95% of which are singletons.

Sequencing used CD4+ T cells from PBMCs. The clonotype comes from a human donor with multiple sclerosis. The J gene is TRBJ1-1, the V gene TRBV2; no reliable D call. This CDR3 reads CASRYRSGTEAFF. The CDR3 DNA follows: TGTGCCAGCAGATACAGATCGGGAACTGAAGCTTTCTTT.